This TCR beta chain is drawn from a study of control samples from healthy donors and cancer patients. TCRdb's table, derived via immunoSEQ multiplex PCR, lists solely in-frame clones and lacks some. Of about 55,000 clones listed, around 96% are singletons. The J segment lost 2 bases and the V segment lost 1 base, leaving 6 bases of the junction unmatched. The CDR3 runs to 15 residues. Germline V gives CDR1 SGDLS, CDR2 YYNGEE. This clonotype was obtained from a young woman in good health. Input material: blood. This chain connects TRBV9 to TRBJ2-7, with TRBD2 matching over 7 bases. CDR3 loop: CASSVSAGDPYEQYF. The CDR3, as DNA: TGTGCCAGCAGCGTATCCGCGGGGGACCCCTACGAGCAGTACTTC.